A selection of T cell receptor beta chains follows, all from one sample in a study of blood T cell repertoires in COVID-19. Sequencing was performed with immunoSEQ multiplex PCR; in TCRdb, only in-frame clones are kept and a portion is missing. The table records roughly 120,000 clones, 86% of them present only once. Sequencing was done on a sample of peripheral blood. These receptors all stem from a human donor in a cohort sampled during active COVID-19. Both conserved end residues are part of each CDR3.

>TRBV4-3|TRBJ2-2
CASSPHLWGGASTGELFF
>TRBV4-3|TRBJ2-1
CASSRGGNYNEQFF
>TRBV7-9|TRBJ2-7
CASSSLKATSGFYEQYF
>TRBV7-9|TRBJ1-5
CASSPSTGGGNQPQHF
>TRBV14|TRBJ1-2
CASSQDTEPTRGYTF
>TRBV9|TRBJ2-3
CASKYGPGPTDTQYF
>TRBV7-2|TRBJ2-3
CASSLSSRGGRRSTDTQYF
>TRBV7-2|TRBJ2-7
CASSLGLAGGYEQYF
>TRBV5-1|TRBJ2-1
CASSLATSTAYNEQFF
>TRBV2|TRBJ2-7
CASSEQGLAYEQYF
>TRBV19|TRBJ2-1
CASSRGQGSYNEQFF
>TRBV19|TRBJ2-6
CASSIQRQGKESTGANVLTF
>TRBV7-9|TRBJ2-1
CASSRGGTSRTNEQFF
>TRBV6-6|TRBJ2-3
CASRNREGGHRDTQYF
>TRBV6-2/TRBV6-3|TRBJ2-7
CASSLQGAPSEQYF
>TRBV5-6|TRBJ1-2
CASSWGTDNYGYTF
>TRBV5-1|TRBJ2-3
CASSLIARSSDTQYF
>TRBV7-8|TRBJ1-1
CASRRGWNTEAFF
>TRBV11-3|TRBJ2-2
CASSPGLAGSGGELFF
>TRBV7-9|TRBJ2-5
CASSLWGTGQETQYF
>TRBV6-6|TRBJ2-3
CASSTPISLTDTQYF
>TRBV6-2/TRBV6-3|TRBJ2-7
CASSYRSGKGGSSYEQYF
>TRBV18|TRBJ1-5
CASSNQGVGNQPQHF
>TRBV5-1|TRBJ2-3
CASSLWTSSDTQYF
>TRBV27|TRBJ2-5
CASKGPEKTQYF
>TRBV7-3|TRBJ2-5
CASSAHSGQETQYF
>TRBV4-1|TRBJ1-1
CASSQGWTGANTEAFF
>TRBV5-8|TRBJ2-1
CASRARQGGDEQFF
>TRBV28|TRBJ2-7
CASSPGTGGSYEQYF
>TRBV3-1/TRBV3-2|TRBJ2-7
CASRKRGQGPHEQYF
>TRBV28|TRBJ1-4
CASSLGVIGSGEKLFF
>TRBV24-1|TRBJ2-7
CATIPGGSLREQYF
>TRBV29-1|TRBJ2-3
CSAPGLASTDTQYF
>TRBV2|TRBJ2-2
CASSVRRDRGRDTGELFF
>TRBV27|TRBJ1-6
CASKRGSSYNSPLHF
>TRBV19|TRBJ1-5
CASLQIYSNQPQHF
>TRBV4-1|TRBJ1-6
CASSQDLDSSYNSPLHF
>TRBV7-7|TRBJ2-1
CASSPGESTGNEQFF
>TRBV19|TRBJ1-5
CASSKGALSNQPQHF
>TRBV5-5|TRBJ1-5
CASSFSPPGQGGQPQHF
>TRBV10-2|TRBJ1-2
CASSEVYSNYGYTF
>TRBV7-9|TRBJ1-5
CAAGGGNQPQHF
>TRBV12-5|TRBJ2-5
CASGFDRQGLYQETQYF
>TRBV2|TRBJ1-4
CASSAINEKLFF
>TRBV18|TRBJ2-2
CASSPPAGSNTGELFF
>TRBV11-2|TRBJ2-7
CASSFSLGTGEEQYF
>TRBV28|TRBJ1-5
CASRYTGLSQPQHF
>TRBV3-1/TRBV3-2|TRBJ2-3
CASSQVGDYSDTQYF
>TRBV11-2|TRBJ2-1
CASSSQTSGTNNEQFF
>TRBV7-2|TRBJ2-6
CASSSSRSGANVLTF
>TRBV6-5|TRBJ2-1
CASSSGLAGPNEQFF
>TRBV28|TRBJ1-5
CASSLFSGDQPQHF
>TRBV11-2|TRBJ1-6
CASSLGRREAPLHF